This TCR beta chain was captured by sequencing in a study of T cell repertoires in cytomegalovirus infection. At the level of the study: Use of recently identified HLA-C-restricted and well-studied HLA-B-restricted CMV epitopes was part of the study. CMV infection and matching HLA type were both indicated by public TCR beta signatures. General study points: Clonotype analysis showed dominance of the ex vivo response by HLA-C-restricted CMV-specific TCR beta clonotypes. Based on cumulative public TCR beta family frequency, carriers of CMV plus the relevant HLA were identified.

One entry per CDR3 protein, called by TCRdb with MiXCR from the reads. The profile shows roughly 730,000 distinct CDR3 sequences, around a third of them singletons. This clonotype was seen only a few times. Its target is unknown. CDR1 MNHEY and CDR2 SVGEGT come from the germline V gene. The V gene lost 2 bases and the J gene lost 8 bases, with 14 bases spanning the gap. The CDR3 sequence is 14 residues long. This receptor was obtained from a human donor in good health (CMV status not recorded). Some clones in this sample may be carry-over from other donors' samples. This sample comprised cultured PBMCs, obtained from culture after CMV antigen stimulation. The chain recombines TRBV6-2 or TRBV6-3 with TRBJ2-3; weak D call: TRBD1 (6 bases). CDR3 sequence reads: CASSYPGHLVTQYF. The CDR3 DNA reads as TGTGCCAGCAGTTACCCGGGACATTTGGTTACGCAGTATTTT.